The 13 T cell receptor beta chains given below trace back to one sample, sequenced in a study of T cells in Graves' hyperthyroidism and ophthalmopathy. TCR beta CDR3 regions were amplified from RNA. The TCR CDR3 first-round RT-PCR relied on the HTBI primer set. Via MiXCR, TCRdb re-called the multiplex PCR reads, giving one row per CDR3 protein. This sample has under 650,000 distinct CDR3 sequences, with roughly 16% found just once. Sample: blood. The receptors were gathered from a woman in her twenties or thirties with Graves' hyperthyroidism.

A few counts support this clonotype. The V gene is TRBV7-2, the J gene TRBJ1-4; no definite D call. The CDR3 consists of 13 residues. V lost 4 bases and J lost 7, with 10 bases in between. CDR1 is SGHTA, CDR2 FQGNSA, per germline. The chain's CDR3 is CASSSTVGEKLFF. DNA for the CDR3: TGTGCCAGCAGCTCCACGGTCGGTGAAAAACTGTTTTTT.

The chain links TRBV20-1 to TRBJ1-1; a possible D gene is TRBD1 (6 bases). CDR1 is DFQATT, CDR2 SNEGSKA, per germline (reference sequence). Trimming took 1 base from V and 4 from J, leaving 16 bases between them. The CDR3 totals 15 residues. CDR3 sequence: CSARAPGARGTEAFF. CDR3 coding DNA: TGCAGTGCTAGAGCCCCAGGGGCGCGCGGCACTGAAGCTTTCTTT.

As to this clonotype: A much larger clonotype is one base distant, so this may be a read error. This chain joins TRBV5-1 and TRBJ2-3; D remains unclear. The CDR3 sequence is 15 residues long. Germline CDR1 reads SGHRS; CDR2 reads YFSETQ. This chain's CDR3 is CASSFSGLSTDTQYF. The CDR3 nucleotides read TGTGCCAGCAGCTTTTCCGGGCTAAGCACAGATACGCAGTATTTT.

The chain joins TRBV28 to TRBJ1-2; D remains unclear. CDR1 and CDR2 from the germline V gene are MDHEN and SYDVKM. The CDR3 is made up of 17 amino acids. V lost 3 bases and J 3 bases, leaving 20 bases between the germline ends. CDR3 loop: CASSLSEAVRSHYGYTF. The CDR3 DNA reads TGTGCCAGCAGTTTGAGTGAAGCGGTTAGGAGTCACTATGGCTACACCTTC.

V gene TRBV11-3 combines with J gene TRBJ2-3; D might be TRBD2 (6 bases). CDR3 length: 16 residues. CDR1 and CDR2 from the germline V gene are SGHNT and YENEEA. V lost 3 bases to trimming and J lost 2 bases, with 15 bases between them. Written as DNA, the CDR3 is TGTGCCAGCAGCTTGGGACTTGGCGGGAACACAGATACGCAGTATTTT. Its protein is CASSLGLGGNTDTQYF.

This clonotype was counted a few times. V usage is TRBV5-1 and J usage is TRBJ2-4; D possibly corresponds to TRBD2 (5 bases). The CDR3 has 14 amino acids. In germline, CDR1 is SGHRS, CDR2 YFSETQ. The V end was cut by 4 bases, the J end by 7 bases, with 15 bases between. The CDR3: CASSASKGGNIQYF. The CDR3 nucleotides are TGCGCCAGCAGCGCCTCAAAGGGCGGGAACATTCAGTACTTC.

V usage is TRBV18 and J usage is TRBJ2-4; no definite D call. CDR3 length: 16 amino acids. V lost 3 bases and J 0 bases, leaving 12 bases between the germline ends. Germline V gene lookup returns CDR1 KGHSH and CDR2 LQKENI. In DNA, the CDR3 is TGTGCCAGCTCACCCCTCTCGGCCTCAGCCAAAAACATTCAGTACTTC. Translating gives CASSPLSASAKNIQYF.

The chain is built from TRBV28 and TRBJ2-7; 8 bases align to TRBD1. Germline CDR1 reads MDHEN; CDR2 reads SYDVKM. Trimming at V came to 7 bases and at J to 4 bases, leaving 12 bases not matched to a gene. CDR3 length: 15 residues. The CDR3 is CASTSSGQGGYEQYF. The CDR3, as DNA: TGTGCCAGCACATCTTCCGGACAGGGCGGGTACGAGCAGTACTTC.

The sample holds many counts of this clonotype. The CDR3 region is CASSRGETGELFF. In DNA, the CDR3 is TGTGCCAGCAGCCGCGGGGAGACCGGGGAGCTGTTTTTT. The V gene is TRBV6-1, the J gene TRBJ2-2; D is possibly TRBD2 (6 bases). Per the germline V gene, CDR1 is MNHNS and CDR2 is SASEGT. The CDR3 contains 13 residues. The ends were cut back, 6 bases at V and 5 bases at J, with 10 bases in the middle.

This clonotype was recorded many times. The rearrangement links TRBV28 to TRBJ1-2; tentatively, D is TRBD1 (6 bases). The V gene's germline CDR1 is MDHEN and CDR2 SYDVKM. This CDR3 region has 14 residues. Trimming removed 3 bases from V and 6 bases from J, with 14 bases in between. The CDR3 here is CASSFRGRWDGYTF. CDR3 nucleotide sequence: TGTGCCAGCAGTTTCCGGGGGCGCTGGGATGGCTACACCTTC.

This clonotype was detected ten times or more. The genes are TRBV28 and TRBJ2-6; TRBD2 matches at 8 bases. The CDR3 totals 15 residues. Looked up from germline, CDR1 is MDHEN and CDR2 is SYDVKM. V shed 5 bases and J 4 bases; nucleotides not matched to a gene: 4. CDR3 coding DNA: TGTGCCAGCAGTCCGCGGGGGGTGGGGGCCAACGTCCTGACTTTC. As protein: CASSPRGVGANVLTF.

A few counts support this clonotype. The genes are TRBV5-1 and TRBJ2-7, with TRBD2 matching 8 bases. Trimming at V came to 4 bases and at J to 3 bases, leaving 6 bases not matched to a gene. Germline V lookup: CDR1 SGHRS, CDR2 YFSETQ. There are 14 residues in the CDR3. The CDR3 sequence: CASSQRGPHYEQYF. The CDR3 DNA is TGCGCCAGCAGCCAGCGGGGGCCCCACTACGAGCAGTACTTC.

The V call is TRBV20-1, the J call TRBJ1-1; D call uncertain. Per germline, CDR1 DFQATT and CDR2 SNEGSKA (reference sequence). With 0 bases removed from V and 1 base from J, the gap between germline ends came to 18 bases. This CDR3 is 17 amino acids long. CDR3 coding DNA: TGCAGTGCTAGAGATCGGGTGGCTGGAGCTTCGAACACTGAAGCTTTCTTT. This codes for CSARDRVAGASNTEAFF.